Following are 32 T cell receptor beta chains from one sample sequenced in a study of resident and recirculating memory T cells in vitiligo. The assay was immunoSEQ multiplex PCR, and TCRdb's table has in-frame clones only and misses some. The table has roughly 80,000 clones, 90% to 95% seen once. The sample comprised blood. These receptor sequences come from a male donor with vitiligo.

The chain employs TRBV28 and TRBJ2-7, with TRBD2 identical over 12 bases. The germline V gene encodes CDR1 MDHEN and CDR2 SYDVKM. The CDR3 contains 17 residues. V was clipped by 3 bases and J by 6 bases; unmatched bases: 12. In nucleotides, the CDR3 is TGTGCCAGCAGTTTCGCCCTGGGACTAGCGGGTGCCAGCGAGCAGTACTTC. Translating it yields CASSFALGLAGASEQYF. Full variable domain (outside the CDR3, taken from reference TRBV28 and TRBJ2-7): DVKVTQSSRYLVKRTGEKVFLECVQDMDHENMFWYRQDPGLGLRLIYFSYDVKMKEKGDIPEGYSVSREKKERFSLILESASTNQTSMYLCASSFALGLAGASEQYFGPGTRLTVT.

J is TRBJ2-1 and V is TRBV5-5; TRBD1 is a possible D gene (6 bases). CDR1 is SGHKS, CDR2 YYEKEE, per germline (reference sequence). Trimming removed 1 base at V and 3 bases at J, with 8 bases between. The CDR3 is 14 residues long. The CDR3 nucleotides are TGTGCCAGCAGCTTGAGGGGGAACTACAATGAGCAGTTCTTC. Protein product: CASSLRGNYNEQFF.

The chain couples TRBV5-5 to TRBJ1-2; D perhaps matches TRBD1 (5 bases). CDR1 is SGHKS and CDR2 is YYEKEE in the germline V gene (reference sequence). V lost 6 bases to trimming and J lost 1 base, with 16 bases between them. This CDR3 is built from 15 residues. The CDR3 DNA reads TGTGCCAGCATCCCCAGTACAGGAGTTAACTATGGCTACACCTTC. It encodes CASIPSTGVNYGYTF.

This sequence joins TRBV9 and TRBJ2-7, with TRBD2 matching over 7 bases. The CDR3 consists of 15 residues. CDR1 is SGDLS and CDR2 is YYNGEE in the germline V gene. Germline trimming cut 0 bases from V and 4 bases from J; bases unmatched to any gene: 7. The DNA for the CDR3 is TGTGCCAGCAGCGTAGCCGGGGGAGGGTTTTACGAGCAGTACTTC. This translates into CASSVAGGGFYEQYF.

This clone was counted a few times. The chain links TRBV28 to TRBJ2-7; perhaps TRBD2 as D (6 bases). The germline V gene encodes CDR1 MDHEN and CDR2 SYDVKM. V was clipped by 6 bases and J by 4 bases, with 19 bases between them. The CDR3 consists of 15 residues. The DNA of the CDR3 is TGTGCCAGCAGACCCGGCGGGGACGGGCCTTACGAGCAGTACTTC. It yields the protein CASRPGGDGPYEQYF.

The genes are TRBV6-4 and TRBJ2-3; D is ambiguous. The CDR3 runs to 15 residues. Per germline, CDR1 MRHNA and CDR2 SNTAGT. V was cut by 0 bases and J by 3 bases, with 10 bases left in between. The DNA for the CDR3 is TGTGCCAGCAGTGACTCTGGCATCCCGACAGATACGCAGTATTTT. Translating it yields CASSDSGIPTDTQYF.

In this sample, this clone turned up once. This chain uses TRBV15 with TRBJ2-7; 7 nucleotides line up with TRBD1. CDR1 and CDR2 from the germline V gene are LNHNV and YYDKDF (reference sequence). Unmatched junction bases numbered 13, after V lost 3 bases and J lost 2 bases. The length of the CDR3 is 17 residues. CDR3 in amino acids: CATSRDPPGGDPYEQYF. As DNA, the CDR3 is TGTGCCACCAGCAGGGACCCCCCAGGGGGAGATCCCTACGAGCAGTACTTC.

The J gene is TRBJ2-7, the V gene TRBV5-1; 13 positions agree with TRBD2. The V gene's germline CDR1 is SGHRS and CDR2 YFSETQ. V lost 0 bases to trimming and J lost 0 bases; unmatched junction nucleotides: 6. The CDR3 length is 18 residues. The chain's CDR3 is CASSLGLAGGPSSYEQYF. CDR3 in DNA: TGCGCCAGCAGCTTGGGACTAGCGGGAGGCCCCTCCTCCTACGAGCAGTACTTC.

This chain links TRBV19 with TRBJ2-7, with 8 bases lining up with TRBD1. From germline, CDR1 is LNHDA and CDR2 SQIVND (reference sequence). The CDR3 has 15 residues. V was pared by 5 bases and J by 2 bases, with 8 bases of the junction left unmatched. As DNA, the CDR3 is TGTGCCAGTAGTGGACGGACAGGGATAGCCTACGAGCAGTACTTC. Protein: CASSGRTGIAYEQYF.

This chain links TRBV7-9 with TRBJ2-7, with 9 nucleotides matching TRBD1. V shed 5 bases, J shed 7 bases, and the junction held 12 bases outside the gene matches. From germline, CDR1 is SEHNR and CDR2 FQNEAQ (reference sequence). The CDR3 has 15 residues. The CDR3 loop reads CASSPARTGASEQYF. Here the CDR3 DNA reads TGTGCCAGCAGCCCCGCAAGGACAGGGGCCAGTGAGCAGTACTTC.

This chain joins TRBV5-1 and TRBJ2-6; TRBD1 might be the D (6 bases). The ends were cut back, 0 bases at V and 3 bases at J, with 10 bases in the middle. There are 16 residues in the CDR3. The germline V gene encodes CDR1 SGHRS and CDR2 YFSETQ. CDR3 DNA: TGCGCCAGCAGCTTGGGGGTAGGGGGTGGGGCCAACGTCCTGACTTTC. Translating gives CASSLGVGGGANVLTF.

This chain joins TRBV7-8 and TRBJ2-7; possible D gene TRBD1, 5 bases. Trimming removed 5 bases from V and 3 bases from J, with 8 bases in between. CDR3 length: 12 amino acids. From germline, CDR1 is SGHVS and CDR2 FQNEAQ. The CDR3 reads CASSTDIYEQYF. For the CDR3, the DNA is TGTGCCAGCAGCACGGACATCTACGAGCAGTACTTC.

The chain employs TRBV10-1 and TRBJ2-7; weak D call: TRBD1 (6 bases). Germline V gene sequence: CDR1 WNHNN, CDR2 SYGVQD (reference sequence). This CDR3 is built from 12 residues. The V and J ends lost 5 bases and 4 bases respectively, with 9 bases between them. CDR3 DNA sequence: TGCGCCAGCAGTCTGACAGGTTACGAGCAGTACTTC. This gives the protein CASSLTGYEQYF.

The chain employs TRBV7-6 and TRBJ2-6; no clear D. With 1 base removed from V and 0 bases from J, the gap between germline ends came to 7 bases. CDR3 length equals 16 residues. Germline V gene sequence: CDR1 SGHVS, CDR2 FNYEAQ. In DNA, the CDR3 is TGTGCCAGCAGCTTAGGGGCAGTCTCTGGGGCCAACGTCCTGACTTTC. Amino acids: CASSLGAVSGANVLTF. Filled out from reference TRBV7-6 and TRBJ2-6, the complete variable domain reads GAGVSQSPRYKVTKRGQDVALRCDPISGHVSLYWYRQALGQGPEFLTYFNYEAQQDKSGLPNDRFSAERPEGSISTLTIQRTEQRDSAMYRCASSLGAVSGANVLTFGAGSRLTVL.

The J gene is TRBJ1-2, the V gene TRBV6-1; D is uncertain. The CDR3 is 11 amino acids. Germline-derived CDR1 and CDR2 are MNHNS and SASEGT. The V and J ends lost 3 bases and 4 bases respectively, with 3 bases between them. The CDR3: CASSDRYGYTF. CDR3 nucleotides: TGTGCCAGCAGTGACCGCTATGGCTACACCTTC.

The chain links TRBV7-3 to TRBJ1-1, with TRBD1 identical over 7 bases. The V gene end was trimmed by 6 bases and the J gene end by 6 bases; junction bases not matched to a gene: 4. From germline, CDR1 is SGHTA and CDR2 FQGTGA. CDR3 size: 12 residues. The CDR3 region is CASRGRGAEAFF. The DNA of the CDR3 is TGTGCCAGCAGAGGCAGGGGGGCTGAAGCTTTCTTT.

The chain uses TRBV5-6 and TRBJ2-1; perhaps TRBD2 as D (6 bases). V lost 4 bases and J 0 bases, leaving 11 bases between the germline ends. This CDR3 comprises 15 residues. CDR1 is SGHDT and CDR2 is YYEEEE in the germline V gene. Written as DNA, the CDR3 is TGTGCCAGCAGCCTCGGGGGAAGCTCCTACAATGAGCAGTTCTTC. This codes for CASSLGGSSYNEQFF.

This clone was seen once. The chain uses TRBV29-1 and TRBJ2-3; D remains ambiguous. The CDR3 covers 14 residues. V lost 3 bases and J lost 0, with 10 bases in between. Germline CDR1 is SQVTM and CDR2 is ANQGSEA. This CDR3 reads CSVERSSSTDTQYF. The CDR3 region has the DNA TGCAGCGTTGAGCGATCCTCCAGCACAGATACGCAGTATTTT.

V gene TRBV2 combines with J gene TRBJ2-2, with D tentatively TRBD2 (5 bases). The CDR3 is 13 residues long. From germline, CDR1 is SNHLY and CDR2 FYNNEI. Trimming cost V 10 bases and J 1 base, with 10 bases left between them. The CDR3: CATEDWNTGELFF. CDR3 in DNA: TGTGCCACGGAGGACTGGAACACCGGGGAGCTGTTTTTT.

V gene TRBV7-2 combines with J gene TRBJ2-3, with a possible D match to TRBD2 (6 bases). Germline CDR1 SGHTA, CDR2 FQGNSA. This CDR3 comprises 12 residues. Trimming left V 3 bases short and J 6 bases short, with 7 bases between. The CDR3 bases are TGTGCCAGCAGCTTTGCGGGGGATACGCAGTATTTT. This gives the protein CASSFAGDTQYF.

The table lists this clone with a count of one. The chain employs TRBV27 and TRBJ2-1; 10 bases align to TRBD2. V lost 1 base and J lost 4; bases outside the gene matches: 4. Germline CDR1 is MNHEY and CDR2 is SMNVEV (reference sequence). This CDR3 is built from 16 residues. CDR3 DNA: TGTGCCAGCAGTTTATACCGGACTAGCGGATACAATGAGCAGTTCTTC. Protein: CASSLYRTSGYNEQFF.

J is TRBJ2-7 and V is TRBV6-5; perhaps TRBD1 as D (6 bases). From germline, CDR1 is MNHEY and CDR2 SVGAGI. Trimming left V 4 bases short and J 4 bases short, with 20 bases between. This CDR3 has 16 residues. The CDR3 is CASSLYPGQTKYEQYF. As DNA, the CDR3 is TGTGCCAGCAGTTTGTATCCGGGACAAACAAAATACGAGCAGTACTTC.

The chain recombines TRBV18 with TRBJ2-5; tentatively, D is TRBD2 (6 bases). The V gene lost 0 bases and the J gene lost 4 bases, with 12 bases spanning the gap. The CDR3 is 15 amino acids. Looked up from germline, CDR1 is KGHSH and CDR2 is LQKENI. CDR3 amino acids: CASSPPSSGGETQYF. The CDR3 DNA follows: TGTGCCAGCTCACCACCGTCCTCCGGGGGAGAGACCCAGTACTTC.

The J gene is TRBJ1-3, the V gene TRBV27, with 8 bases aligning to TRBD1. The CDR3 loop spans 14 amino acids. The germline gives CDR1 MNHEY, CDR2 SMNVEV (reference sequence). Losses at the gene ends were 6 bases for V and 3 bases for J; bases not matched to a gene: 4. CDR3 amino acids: CASRDGTGGNTIYF. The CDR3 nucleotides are TGTGCCAGCAGGGACGGGACAGGTGGAAACACCATATATTTT.

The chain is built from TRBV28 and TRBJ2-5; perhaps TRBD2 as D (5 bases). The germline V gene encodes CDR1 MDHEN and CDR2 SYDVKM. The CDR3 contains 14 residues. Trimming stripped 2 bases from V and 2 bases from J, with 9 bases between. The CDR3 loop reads CASSLAGNQETQYF. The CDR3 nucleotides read TGTGCCAGCAGTTTAGCCGGGAATCAAGAGACCCAGTACTTC.

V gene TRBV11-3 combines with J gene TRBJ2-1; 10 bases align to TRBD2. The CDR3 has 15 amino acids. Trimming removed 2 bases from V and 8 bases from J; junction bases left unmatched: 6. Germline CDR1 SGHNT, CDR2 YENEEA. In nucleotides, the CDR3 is TGTGCCAGCAGCTTACGAGCGGGAGGGCCCCATGAGCAGTTCTTC. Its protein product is CASSLRAGGPHEQFF.

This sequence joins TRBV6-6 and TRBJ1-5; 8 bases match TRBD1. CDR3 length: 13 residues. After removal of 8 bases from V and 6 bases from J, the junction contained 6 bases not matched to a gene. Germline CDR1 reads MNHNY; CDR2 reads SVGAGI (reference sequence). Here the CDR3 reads CASRQGAGQPQHF. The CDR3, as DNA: TGTGCCAGCCGCCAGGGGGCCGGTCAGCCCCAGCATTTT.

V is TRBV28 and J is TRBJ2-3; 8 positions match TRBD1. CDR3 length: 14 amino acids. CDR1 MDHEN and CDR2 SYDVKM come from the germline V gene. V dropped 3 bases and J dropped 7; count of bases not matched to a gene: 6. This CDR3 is CASSFWQGANTQYF. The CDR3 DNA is TGTGCCAGCAGTTTCTGGCAGGGGGCGAATACGCAGTATTTT.

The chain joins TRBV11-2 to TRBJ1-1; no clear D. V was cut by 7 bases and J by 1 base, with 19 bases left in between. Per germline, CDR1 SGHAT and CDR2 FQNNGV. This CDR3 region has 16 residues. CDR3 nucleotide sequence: TGTGCCAGCACCGCCCCCGGGAAAGGGAAGAACACTGAAGCTTTCTTT. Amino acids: CASTAPGKGKNTEAFF.

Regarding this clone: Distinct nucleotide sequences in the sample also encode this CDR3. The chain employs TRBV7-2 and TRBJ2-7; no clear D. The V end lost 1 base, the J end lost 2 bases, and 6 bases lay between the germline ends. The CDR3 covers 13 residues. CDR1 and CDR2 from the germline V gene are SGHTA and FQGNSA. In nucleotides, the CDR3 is TGTGCCAGCAGCTTAGGCCGAGCCTACGAGCAGTACTTC. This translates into CASSLGRAYEQYF.

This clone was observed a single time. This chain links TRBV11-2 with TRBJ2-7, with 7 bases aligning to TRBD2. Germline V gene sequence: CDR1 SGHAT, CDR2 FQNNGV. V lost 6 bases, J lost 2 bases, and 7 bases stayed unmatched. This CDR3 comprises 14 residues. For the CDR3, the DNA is TGTGCCAGCAGATCCACTAGCGCTCCCTACGAGCAGTACTTC. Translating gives CASRSTSAPYEQYF.

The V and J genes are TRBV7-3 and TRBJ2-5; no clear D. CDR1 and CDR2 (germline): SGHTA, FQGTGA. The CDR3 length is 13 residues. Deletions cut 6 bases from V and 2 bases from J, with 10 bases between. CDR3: CASRLNEQETQYF. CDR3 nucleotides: TGTGCCAGCAGGCTAAATGAGCAAGAGACCCAGTACTTC.